The 3 T cell receptor beta chains below all came from one sample that was sequenced in a study of cytotoxic CD8 clonotypes in ibrutinib-treated CLL. Method: immunoSEQ multiplex PCR; TCRdb's copy keeps in-frame clones and lacks some. The data show some 150,000 clones, around 80% seen once. The source was PBMCs, collected after 12 months of ibrutinib treatment. These receptors came from a human donor with chronic lymphocytic leukemia.

V usage is TRBV9 and J usage is TRBJ2-1; 13 positions match TRBD2. CDR3 length equals 16 residues. V lost 4 bases and J lost 8; bases outside the gene matches: 9. The V gene's germline CDR1 is SGDLS and CDR2 YYNGEE. The CDR3 nucleotides read TGTGCCAGCAGCCTCCAGGGACTAGCGGGATCGGATGAGCAGTTCTTC. Translation gives CASSLQGLAGSDEQFF.

Here the CDR3 reads CASSLWGPGNTIYF. The CDR3 nucleotides read TGTGCCAGCAGCTTGTGGGGTCCAGGAAACACCATATATTTT. The chain carries TRBV5-8 and TRBJ1-3; D not resolved. CDR3 size: 14 residues. Per the germline V gene, CDR1 is SGHTS and CDR2 is YDEGEE. Trimming removed 1 base from V and 4 bases from J, with 9 bases in between.

The chain links TRBV2 to TRBJ1-2; no clear D. In germline, CDR1 is SNHLY, CDR2 FYNNEI. Trimming cost V 2 bases and J 4 bases, with 11 bases left between them. The CDR3 covers 14 residues. The CDR3: CASSEQLNGYGYTF. The CDR3 coding sequence is TGTGCCAGCAGTGAACAGCTAAATGGCTATGGCTACACCTTC.